Sequencing of this T cell receptor beta chain was carried out in a study of STAT5B mutations in CD4+ large granular lymphocyte leukemia. As originally analysed: A productive frequency of 2.59 x 10-5 was the lowest detectable. Generated by immunoSEQ multiplex PCR, the TCRdb table keeps only in-frame clones and is missing some. That table supplies the V and J calls and clone size; D and trimming were determined from the DNA. The sample has roughly 32,000 clones, about 89% seen once. The germline gives CDR1 WNHNN, CDR2 SYGVQD (reference sequence). V gave up 6 bases and J gave up 6 bases, with 15 bases separating them. The CDR3 loop spans 13 amino acids.

The sample comprised CD4+ T cells from blood buffy coats. The chain combines TRBV10-1 with TRBJ2-7, with D perhaps matching TRBD1 or TRBD2 (5 bases each). The TCR comes from a human donor in good health. In DNA form, the CDR3 reads TGCGCCAGCAGCCCCGGGTGGGGGAGCGAGCAGTACTTC. It codes for CASSPGWGSEQYF.